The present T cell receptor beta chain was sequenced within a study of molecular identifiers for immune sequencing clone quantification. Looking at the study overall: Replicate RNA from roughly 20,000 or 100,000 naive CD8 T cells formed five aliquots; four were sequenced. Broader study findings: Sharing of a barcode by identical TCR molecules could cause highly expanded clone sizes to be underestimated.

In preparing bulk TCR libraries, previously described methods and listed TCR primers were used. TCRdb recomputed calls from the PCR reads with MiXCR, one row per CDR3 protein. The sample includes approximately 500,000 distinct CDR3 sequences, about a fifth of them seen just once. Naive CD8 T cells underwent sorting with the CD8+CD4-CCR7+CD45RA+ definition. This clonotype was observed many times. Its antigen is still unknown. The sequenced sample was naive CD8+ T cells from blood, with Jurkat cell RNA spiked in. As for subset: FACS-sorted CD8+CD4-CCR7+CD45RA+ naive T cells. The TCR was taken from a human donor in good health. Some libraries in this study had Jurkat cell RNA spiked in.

CDR3 DNA: TGTGCCAGCAGTCCGGGACAGGGGGAAGAAAAACTGTTTTTT. Translated: CASSPGQGEEKLFF. This chain links TRBV2 with TRBJ1-4; 11 bases align to TRBD1. The CDR3 loop spans 14 amino acids. Germline V gives CDR1 SNHLY, CDR2 FYNNEI. V gave up 5 bases and J gave up 8 bases; unmatched junction bases: 4.